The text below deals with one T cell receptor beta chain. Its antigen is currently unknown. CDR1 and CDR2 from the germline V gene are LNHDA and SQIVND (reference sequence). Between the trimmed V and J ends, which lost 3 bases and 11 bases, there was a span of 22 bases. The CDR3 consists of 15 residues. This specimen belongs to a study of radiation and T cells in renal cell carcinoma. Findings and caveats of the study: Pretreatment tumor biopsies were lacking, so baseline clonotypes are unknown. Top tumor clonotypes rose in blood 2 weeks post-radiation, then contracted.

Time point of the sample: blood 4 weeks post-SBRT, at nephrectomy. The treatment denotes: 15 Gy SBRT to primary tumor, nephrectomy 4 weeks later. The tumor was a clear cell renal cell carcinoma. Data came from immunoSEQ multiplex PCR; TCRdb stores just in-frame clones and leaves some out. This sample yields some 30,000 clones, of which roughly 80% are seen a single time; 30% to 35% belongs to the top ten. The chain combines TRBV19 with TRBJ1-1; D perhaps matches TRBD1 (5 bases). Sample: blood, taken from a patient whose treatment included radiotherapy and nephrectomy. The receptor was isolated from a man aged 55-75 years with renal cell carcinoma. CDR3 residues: CASSIPQGVSSVAFF. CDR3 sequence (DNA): TGTGCCAGTAGTATCCCCCAGGGAGTTTCTTCTGTGGCTTTCTTT.